This TCR beta chain derives from a study of cytomegalovirus exposure and HLA in healthy donors. Whole-study results and caveats: The number of N-insertions in an Asian-associated ancestry cluster was reportedly below the 666-donor mean in a later analysis. Within an earlier analysis, most TCR beta V segments proved productive either about 90% or about 30% of the time. Presence/absence analyses assumed roughly uniform sequencing depth across donors, which may not hold.

The primer mix had 60 Vbeta and 13 Jbeta primers. Measured with immunoSEQ multiplex PCR; TCRdb has only the in-frame clones, and not every one. The table shows 150,000 to 200,000 clones, with over 60% occurring only once. The V and J ends lost 2 bases and 5 bases respectively, with 12 bases between them. Germline CDR1 MNHNS, CDR2 SASEGT. The CDR3 sequence is 14 residues long. This clone was seen more than once but under ten times. Antigen unknown. The rearrangement joins TRBV6-1 to TRBJ1-1, with D unresolved. The sequence came from a woman between 40 and 50 years old in good health and CMV-seronegative. Input material: PBMCs. The CDR3 is CASSELVPGTEAFF. The CDR3 DNA sequence: TGTGCCAGCAGTGAACTCGTCCCGGGGACTGAAGCTTTCTTT.